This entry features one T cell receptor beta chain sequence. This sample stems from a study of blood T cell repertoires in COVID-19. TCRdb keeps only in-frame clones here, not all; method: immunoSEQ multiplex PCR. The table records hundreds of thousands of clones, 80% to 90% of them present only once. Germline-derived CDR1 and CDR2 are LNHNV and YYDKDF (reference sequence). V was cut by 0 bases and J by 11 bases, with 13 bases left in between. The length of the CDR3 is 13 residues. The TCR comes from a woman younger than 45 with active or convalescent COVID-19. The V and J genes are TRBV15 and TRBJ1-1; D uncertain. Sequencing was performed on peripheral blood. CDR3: CATSRDWRELAFF. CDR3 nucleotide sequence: TGTGCCACCAGCAGAGATTGGAGGGAACTGGCTTTCTTT.